The 30 T cell receptor beta chains presented below share a single source sample, sequenced in a study of cytomegalovirus exposure and HLA in healthy donors. Primers: 60 Vbeta forward and 13 Jbeta reverse. The assay was immunoSEQ multiplex PCR, and TCRdb's table has in-frame clones only and misses some. The sample records approximately 140,000 clones, around 81% being singletons. Material for sequencing was PBMCs. The receptor source for this set is a woman between 50 and 59 years old in good health and CMV-seronegative.

This chain joins TRBV5-1 and TRBJ2-3; 9 bases are a match to TRBD1. The CDR3 consists of 18 residues. J was trimmed by 1 base and V by 4 bases; bases with no gene match: 13. CDR1 and CDR2 (germline): SGHRS, YFSETQ. The CDR3 coding sequence is TGCGCCAGCAGCCGGACGGTACGGGACAGGGTGGGCACAGATACGCAGTATTTT. It is translated as CASSRTVRDRVGTDTQYF. Drawing the rest from reference TRBV5-1 and TRBJ2-3, the complete variable domain is KAGVTQTPRYLIKTRGQQVTLSCSPISGHRSVSWYQQTPGQGLQFLFEYFSETQRNKGNFPGRFSGRQFSNSRSEMNVSTLELGDSALYLCASSRTVRDRVGTDTQYFGPGTRLTVL.

The CDR3 DNA is TGCAGCGCCCAGTCCAGGGACTTAAACCTCTACGAGCAGTACTTC. This codes for CSAQSRDLNLYEQYF. V and J are TRBV29-1 and TRBJ2-7; tentative D call: TRBD2 (6 bases). The germline CDR1 and CDR2 sequences are SQVTM and ANQGSEA. There are 15 residues in the CDR3. V lost 7 bases, J lost 3 bases, and 22 bases lay in between.

The chain recombines TRBV29-1 with TRBJ1-2; 10 bases map to TRBD1. Per germline, CDR1 SQVTM and CDR2 ANQGSEA. J gave up 6 bases and V 1 base, and 5 bases lay outside the gene matches. The CDR3 contains 14 residues. The CDR3 sequence: CSVEAPDRGDGYTF. In DNA, the CDR3 is TGCAGCGTTGAAGCCCCGGACAGGGGGGATGGCTACACCTTC.

The chain recombines TRBV6-5 with TRBJ1-1; 7 positions match TRBD1. This CDR3 has 13 residues. Per germline, CDR1 MNHEY and CDR2 SVGAGI. The V segment lost 5 bases and the J segment 5 bases; nucleotides outside the gene matches: 5. The CDR3, as DNA: TGTGCCAGCAGTGAAAACAGGGGTACTGAAGCTTTCTTT. Its protein is CASSENRGTEAFF.

The chain carries TRBV6-1 and TRBJ1-2; D is ambiguous. The CDR3 sequence is 13 residues long. V was shortened by 6 bases and J by 4 bases, with 12 bases between the two germline ends. The germline V gene encodes CDR1 MNHNS and CDR2 SASEGT. The CDR3 is CASRMDLGYGYTF. CDR3 nucleotides: TGTGCCAGCAGGATGGACTTGGGCTATGGCTACACCTTC.

About this clone: One end of the junction is discordant with germline, which a read error may explain. The sample has other DNA sequences that encode this CDR3 too. V usage is TRBV5-1 and J usage is TRBJ1-1; D unresolved. The CDR3 covers 13 residues. Germline V lookup: CDR1 SGHRS, CDR2 YFSETQ. CDR3 amino acids: CASSVSRNTEAFF. DNA of the CDR3: TGCGCCAGCAGTGTATCTAGGAACACTGAGGCTTTCTTT.

This clone has a handful of counts. V gene TRBV9 combines with J gene TRBJ2-5; TRBD2 is a possible D gene (6 bases). With 0 bases removed from V and 4 bases from J, the gap between germline ends came to 10 bases. Germline V gives CDR1 SGDLS, CDR2 YYNGEE. CDR3 length: 14 amino acids. The CDR3 loop reads CASSVDGSVETQYF. The CDR3 nucleotides read TGTGCCAGCAGCGTAGACGGGAGCGTAGAGACCCAGTACTTC.

In this sample, this clone turned up a few times. The chain uses TRBV2 and TRBJ1-2; 7 nucleotides match TRBD1. The V gene end was trimmed by 6 bases and the J gene end by 3 bases; junction bases not matched to a gene: 10. This CDR3 spans 15 amino acids. The germline CDR1 and CDR2 sequences are SNHLY and FYNNEI. CDR3 residues: CASRVRRGRDYGYTF. The CDR3 nucleotides read TGTGCCAGCAGGGTAAGGAGGGGGCGCGACTATGGCTACACCTTC.

The rearrangement joins TRBV19 to TRBJ1-2; D gene unclear. Deletions cut 0 bases from V and 4 bases from J, with 6 bases between. The length of the CDR3 is 13 residues. Germline CDR1 is LNHDA and CDR2 is SQIVND (reference sequence). The CDR3 sequence is CASSIDPIYGYTF. CDR3 nucleotide sequence: TGTGCCAGTAGTATAGATCCCATCTATGGCTACACCTTC. Looking up the rest from reference TRBV19 and TRBJ1-2 gives the full variable domain: DGGITQSPKYLFRKEGQNVTLSCEQNLNHDAMYWYRQDPGQGLRLIYYSQIVNDFQKGDIAEGYSVSREKKESFPLTVTSAQKNPTAFYLCASSIDPIYGYTFGSGTRLTVV.

The count of this clone is one. Because the CDR3's place on the DNA is in doubt, the DNA is left out and the CDR3 is given as listed by TCRdb. V is TRBV29-1 and J is TRBJ1-2; TRBD1, the D gene given by the table, was not confirmed from the DNA. CDR1 SQVTM and CDR2 ANQGSEA come from the germline V gene. From its first to its last residue, the CDR3 has 14 amino acids. Here the CDR3 reads CSVGEGTGFSGYPF.

This clone was detected once. This chain links TRBV7-9 with TRBJ2-1, with 7 bases matching TRBD2. This CDR3 has 18 amino acids. The V gene's germline CDR1 is SEHNR and CDR2 FQNEAQ (reference sequence). The V segment lost 5 bases and the J segment 0 bases; nucleotides outside the gene matches: 13. Here the CDR3 reads CASSPLGLAVSSYNEQFF. The CDR3 DNA reads as TGTGCCAGCAGCCCACTAGGGCTAGCGGTGAGCTCCTACAATGAGCAGTTCTTC.

The chain joins TRBV30 to TRBJ1-2; maybe TRBD1 (5 bases). Germline values: CDR1 GTSNPN, CDR2 SVGIG (reference sequence). This CDR3 region has 15 residues. Trimming pared 1 base from V and 2 bases from J, leaving 14 bases between. CDR3 DNA sequence: TGTGCCTGGAGTGACCTAATACAGGTCAACTATGGCTACACCTTC. Translation gives CAWSDLIQVNYGYTF. Looking up the rest from reference TRBV30 and TRBJ1-2 gives the full variable domain: SQTIHQWPATLVQPVGSPLSLECTVEGTSNPNLYWYRQAAGRGLQLLFYSVGIGQISSEVPQNLSASRPQDRQFILSSKKLLLSDSGFYLCAWSDLIQVNYGYTFGSGTRLTVV.

The chain recombines TRBV7-9 with TRBJ1-2, with 8 nucleotides matching TRBD1. The germline CDR1 and CDR2 sequences are SEHNR and FQNEAQ (reference sequence). The CDR3 is made up of 14 amino acids. V gave up 6 bases and J gave up 8 bases; unmatched junction bases: 11. CDR3 nucleotides: TGTGCCAGCAGTCACCCGGACAGGGAACGGGGCTACACCTTC. Protein sequence: CASSHPDRERGYTF.

There are a few counts of this clone. The rearrangement joins TRBV7-2 to TRBJ2-2, with 11 bases matching TRBD2. V shed 5 bases and J 4 bases; nucleotides not matched to a gene: 6. The CDR3 consists of 16 residues. Germline V gene data show CDR1 as SGHTA and CDR2 as FQGNSA. The CDR3 sequence: CASSKPGLAATGELFF. The CDR3 nucleotides are TGTGCCAGCAGCAAACCGGGACTAGCGGCCACCGGGGAGCTGTTTTTT.

The V and J genes are TRBV5-1 and TRBJ1-1; 8 nucleotides agree with TRBD1. V trimming: 3 bases; J trimming: 1 base; junction bases outside the gene matches: 5. The CDR3 covers 15 residues. Per germline, CDR1 SGHRS and CDR2 YFSETQ. Written as DNA, the CDR3 is TGCGCCAGCAGCTGGCTAGGGACAGGGAACACTGAAGCTTTCTTT. Encoded protein: CASSWLGTGNTEAFF.

The chain combines TRBV4-2 with TRBJ2-5; 9 bases map to TRBD2. The CDR3 sequence is 14 residues long. Germline CDR1 reads LGHNA; CDR2 reads YNFKEQ. Unmatched junction bases numbered 5, after V lost 4 bases and J lost 5 bases. The CDR3 DNA is TGTGCCAGCAGCCCGAGCGGGGGGTTGGAGACCCAGTACTTC. This translates into CASSPSGGLETQYF.

This clone appeared once. The chain employs TRBV28 and TRBJ1-2, with 12 bases matching TRBD1. Per germline, CDR1 MDHEN and CDR2 SYDVKM. This CDR3 is built from 14 residues. After removal of 6 bases from V and 10 bases from J, the junction contained 9 bases not matched to a gene. The CDR3 coding sequence is TGTGCCAGCAGAGACGGGACAGGGGGCAGGGACTACACCTTC. This sequence encodes CASRDGTGGRDYTF.

The chain joins TRBV28 to TRBJ1-1; weak D call: TRBD1 (6 bases). The CDR3 has 13 amino acids. V was clipped by 5 bases and J by 4 bases, with 11 bases between them. Germline assignment: CDR1 MDHEN and CDR2 SYDVKM. CDR3 sequence reads: CASSRTGPTEAFF. Written as DNA, the CDR3 is TGTGCCAGCAGTCGAACAGGGCCCACTGAAGCTTTCTTT.

The V call is TRBV5-6, the J call TRBJ2-7; weak D call: TRBD1 (5 bases). Looked up from germline, CDR1 is SGHDT and CDR2 is YYEEEE. The CDR3 has 15 amino acids. V lost 3 bases and J 2 bases, leaving 15 bases between the germline ends. The CDR3 sequence: CASSSTVSEPYEQYV. The CDR3 DNA sequence: TGTGCCAGCAGCTCGACAGTCAGCGAACCCTACGAGCAGTACGTC.

V is TRBV27 and J is TRBJ2-7; D remains unclear. This CDR3 has 14 residues. Trimming left V 9 bases short and J 0 bases short, with 15 bases between. The V gene's germline CDR1 is MNHEY and CDR2 SMNVEV (reference sequence). The chain's CDR3 is CARETARSSYEQYF. In nucleotides, the CDR3 is TGTGCCAGAGAGACTGCCCGAAGCTCCTACGAGCAGTACTTC.

This chain uses TRBV27 with TRBJ2-3; 12 nucleotides align to TRBD2. The CDR3 consists of 16 residues. With V trimmed by 4 bases and J by 6 bases, 8 bases remained unmatched. Germline V gene sequence: CDR1 MNHEY, CDR2 SMNVEV (reference sequence). This CDR3 is CASSSLAGGPDDTQYF. The CDR3 DNA sequence: TGTGCCAGCAGTTCTCTAGCGGGAGGGCCTGACGATACGCAGTATTTT.

To note about this clone: The junction departs from germline at one end; a sequencing error may be responsible. The rearrangement uses TRBV7-7 and TRBJ2-3; TRBD1 aligns across 10 bases. Per the germline V gene, CDR1 is SSHAT and CDR2 is FNYEAQ (reference sequence). The CDR3 extends over 15 amino acids. CDR3 loop: CASSLGQGLRDTQYF. For the CDR3, the DNA is TGTGCTAGCAGCTTGGGACAGGGGTTGAGAGATACGCAGTATTTT.

Concerning this clone: Its ends do not fully match the called genes, so a read error is possible. CDR3 nucleotides: TGTGCCAGCAGTTTGACGGCGACTGGGGCCAACGTCCTGCCTTTC. It codes for CASSLTATGANVLPF. The chain joins TRBV6-1 to TRBJ2-6; D perhaps matches TRBD1 (5 bases). Germline loops: CDR1 MNHNS, CDR2 SASEGT. The CDR3 contains 15 residues.

The CDR3 sequence is CASSQSGNTIYF. The CDR3 DNA is TGTGCCAGCAGTCAGTCTGGAAACACCATATATTTT. The rearrangement joins TRBV2 to TRBJ1-3; D unclear. Germline V gene sequence: CDR1 SNHLY, CDR2 FYNNEI. The CDR3 length is 12 residues. The V end was cut by 5 bases, the J end by 1 base, with 3 bases between.

The rearrangement joins TRBV5-1 to TRBJ2-5; 13 positions agree with TRBD2. Germline V gene sequence: CDR1 SGHRS, CDR2 YFSETQ. This CDR3 contains 14 residues. The V and J ends lost 7 bases and 5 bases, in that order; junction bases with no gene match: 5. The CDR3 region is CASGTSGAGETQYF. The CDR3 DNA reads TGCGCCAGCGGGACTAGCGGGGCAGGGGAGACCCAGTACTTC. The full variable domain, with the rest looked up from reference TRBV5-1 and TRBJ2-5, is KAGVTQTPRYLIKTRGQQVTLSCSPISGHRSVSWYQQTPGQGLQFLFEYFSETQRNKGNFPGRFSGRQFSNSRSEMNVSTLELGDSALYLCASGTSGAGETQYFGPGTRLLVL.

The chain uses TRBV7-8 and TRBJ2-3; 10 nucleotides line up with TRBD2. The junction had 3 bases not matched to a gene; V was cut back by 1 base and J by 5 bases. CDR1 is SGHVS, CDR2 FQNEAQ, per germline. CDR3 length: 15 residues. CDR3 nucleotide sequence: TGTGCCAGCAGCTTAGTAGCGGGAGGAGGAGATACGCAGTATTTT. This gives the protein CASSLVAGGGDTQYF.

The chain links TRBV2 to TRBJ1-5; D is undetermined. The CDR3 spans 19 residues. The ends were cut back, 0 bases at V and 0 bases at J, with 18 bases in the middle. Germline V CDR1 and CDR2: SNHLY, FYNNEI. As DNA, the CDR3 is TGTGCCAGCAGTGAAGCGATGACTTCTACCCCATATAGCAATCAGCCCCAGCATTTT. Its protein product is CASSEAMTSTPYSNQPQHF.

The rearrangement uses TRBV7-9 and TRBJ1-4; perhaps TRBD1 as D (6 bases). Per the germline V gene, CDR1 is SEHNR and CDR2 is FQNEAQ (reference sequence). V gave up 2 bases and J gave up 0 bases, with 10 bases separating them. The CDR3 consists of 16 residues. In nucleotides, the CDR3 is TGTGCCAGCAGCTTAAGGGACATTGCAACTAATGAAAAACTGTTTTTT. Encoded protein: CASSLRDIATNEKLFF.

The chain is built from TRBV29-1 and TRBJ1-2; 8 bases are shared with TRBD1. V trimming: 3 bases; J trimming: 4 bases; junction bases outside the gene matches: 7. The CDR3 sequence is 14 residues long. Per the germline V gene, CDR1 is SQVTM and CDR2 is ANQGSEA. CDR3 amino acids: CSVEDRVGSYGYTF. The CDR3 region has the DNA TGCAGCGTTGAGGACAGGGTCGGAAGCTATGGCTACACCTTC.

The chain employs TRBV15 and TRBJ2-1, with 8 bases lining up with TRBD2. With 5 bases clipped from V and 3 bases from J, the junction kept 6 bases outside the gene matches. There are 15 residues in the CDR3. The V gene's germline CDR1 is LNHNV and CDR2 YYDKDF (reference sequence). The CDR3 here is CATSPPGLGYNEQFF. DNA of the CDR3: TGTGCCACCAGCCCTCCGGGACTAGGCTACAATGAGCAGTTCTTC.